Listed here are 29 T cell receptor beta chains from one sample, sequenced in a study of shared clonotypes between healthy human individuals. As defined, naive CD8 cells were CD45RO-negative and positively selected for CCR7, with terminally differentiated effector memory CD45RA+ cells excluded. Here immunoSEQ multiplex PCR was the method, and the copy in TCRdb shows in-frame clones only, minus some. This sample has around 2.1 million clones, with about 92% found just once. The specimen sequenced was naive CD8+ T cells from PBMCs. Receptor source: a man aged 18 to 35 in good health. Some clones in this sample may be carry-over from other donors' samples.

The chain employs TRBV27 and TRBJ2-7, with 8 bases identical to TRBD1. The CDR3 has 14 residues. V trimming: 7 bases; J trimming: 3 bases; junction bases outside the gene matches: 8. Germline loops: CDR1 MNHEY, CDR2 SMNVEV (reference sequence). The CDR3 protein is CASTTGTGIYEQYF. The CDR3 region has the DNA TGTGCCAGCACTACCGGGACAGGCATCTACGAGCAGTACTTC.

The rearrangement links TRBV4-2 to TRBJ1-5; the match to TRBD1 covers 8 bases. Germline trimming cut 2 bases from V and 0 bases from J; bases unmatched to any gene: 12. CDR3 length: 19 amino acids. In germline, CDR1 is LGHNA, CDR2 YNFKEQ. The CDR3: CASSQPTGAATYSNQPQHF. CDR3 DNA: TGTGCCAGCAGCCAACCGACAGGGGCCGCCACATATAGCAATCAGCCCCAGCATTTT.

This chain joins TRBV28 and TRBJ2-1; possibly TRBD2 for D (6 bases). CDR1 and CDR2 from the germline V gene are MDHEN and SYDVKM. V was clipped by 5 bases and J by 4 bases, with 12 bases between them. The CDR3 has 14 amino acids. The CDR3 spells CASSTRGFYNEQFF. The CDR3 DNA reads as TGTGCCAGCAGTACCCGGGGGTTTTACAATGAGCAGTTCTTC.

This rearrangement joins TRBV2 to TRBJ1-4; 7 nucleotides match TRBD1. With V trimmed by 10 bases and J by 5 bases, 10 bases remained unmatched. The germline V gene encodes CDR1 SNHLY and CDR2 FYNNEI. The CDR3 covers 14 residues. CDR3: CATAFRDRNEKLFF. CDR3 DNA: TGTGCCACTGCCTTCCGGGACAGAAATGAAAAACTGTTTTTT.

This sequence joins TRBV6-1 and TRBJ1-4; 7 nucleotides agree with TRBD1. V lost 9 bases, J lost 8 bases, and 12 bases stayed unmatched. This CDR3 has 14 residues. Germline V gene sequence: CDR1 MNHNS, CDR2 SASEGT. CDR3 nucleotides: TGTGCCAGTACCAACAGGGGAGGTAGCGAAAAACTGTTTTTT. Encoded protein: CASTNRGGSEKLFF.

With regard to this clone: The same CDR3 can be traced to other DNA sequences in this sample. The chain is built from TRBV27 and TRBJ1-5; D gene unclear. This CDR3 has 15 amino acids. The V and J ends lost 0 bases and 0 bases respectively, with 6 bases between them. In germline, CDR1 is MNHEY, CDR2 SMNVEV (reference sequence). In DNA form, the CDR3 reads TGTGCCAGCAGTTTATCGGGCTATAGCAATCAGCCCCAGCATTTT. It encodes CASSLSGYSNQPQHF.

This clone appeared a single time. The chain combines TRBV19 with TRBJ2-1; 9 positions agree with TRBD1. Germline loops: CDR1 LNHDA, CDR2 SQIVND (reference sequence). CDR3 length: 16 residues. V shed 6 bases, J shed 6 bases, and the junction held 12 bases outside the gene matches. The CDR3 DNA follows: TGTGCCAGTAGGCCCCAAGGGACAGGGTTGAGCAATGAGCAGTTCTTC. It yields the protein CASRPQGTGLSNEQFF.

For this clone: Other DNA sequences of this sample code for an identical CDR3. The CDR3 coding sequence is TGTGCCAGTAGTCCCGGAGTCAATCAGCCCCAGCATTTT. Amino acids: CASSPGVNQPQHF. V is TRBV19 and J is TRBJ1-5; D is undetermined. Germline values: CDR1 LNHDA, CDR2 SQIVND (reference sequence). V shed 5 bases and J shed 3 bases, with 8 bases lying between them. The CDR3 has 13 amino acids.

The CDR3 loop is CASSLSLGGPNTGELFF. The CDR3 coding sequence is TGCGCCAGCAGCTTGTCTCTGGGCGGACCGAACACCGGGGAGCTGTTTTTT. This chain links TRBV5-1 with TRBJ2-2; no clear D gene. Germline V lookup: CDR1 SGHRS, CDR2 YFSETQ. The V end was cut by 1 base, the J end by 0 bases, with 13 bases between. The CDR3 has 17 amino acids. Together with reference TRBV5-1 and TRBJ2-2, the CDR3 gives the full variable domain: KAGVTQTPRYLIKTRGQQVTLSCSPISGHRSVSWYQQTPGQGLQFLFEYFSETQRNKGNFPGRFSGRQFSNSRSEMNVSTLELGDSALYLCASSLSLGGPNTGELFFGEGSRLTVL.

The rearrangement uses TRBV9 and TRBJ2-2, with D unresolved. V dropped 3 bases and J dropped 4 bases, with 13 bases sitting between them. Germline CDR1 SGDLS, CDR2 YYNGEE. This CDR3 has 15 amino acids. CDR3 sequence (DNA): TGTGCCAGCAGCGCATCGGGCTCAGGCACCGGGGAGCTGTTTTTT. Translating it yields CASSASGSGTGELFF.

This chain joins TRBV6-4 and TRBJ1-1; 10 positions match TRBD1. The CDR3 spans 13 residues. V lost 6 bases, J lost 5 bases, and 3 bases stayed unmatched. Germline V gene sequence: CDR1 MRHNA, CDR2 SNTAGT. The CDR3 sequence is CASRQDRGTEAFF. The CDR3 coding sequence is TGTGCCAGCAGGCAGGACAGGGGGACTGAAGCTTTCTTT.

The V call is TRBV7-9, the J call TRBJ2-3, with a tentative D call TRBD2 (5 bases). This CDR3 is built from 16 residues. V was cut by 5 bases and J by 5 bases, with 20 bases left in between. CDR1 and CDR2 (germline): SEHNR, FQNEAQ (reference sequence). The DNA of the CDR3 is TGTGCCAGCAGCCTTAGGCAATACGGGATTCAAGATACGCAGTATTTT. It specifies CASSLRQYGIQDTQYF.

The sample holds one count of this clone. This CDR3 is also generated by other DNA sequences in the sample. This sequence joins TRBV27 and TRBJ2-7, with D uncertain. The germline V gene encodes CDR1 MNHEY and CDR2 SMNVEV (reference sequence). This CDR3 spans 15 amino acids. With 5 bases removed from V and 0 bases from J, the gap between germline ends came to 14 bases. Written as DNA, the CDR3 is TGTGCCAGCAGTCCCCTCGCGGCGAGCTCCTACGAGCAGTACTTC. This encodes CASSPLAASSYEQYF.

This clone showed up just once. The chain has TRBV7-9 and TRBJ2-2, with D maybe TRBD2 (6 bases). Germline V gene sequence: CDR1 SEHNR, CDR2 FQNEAQ (reference sequence). The CDR3 sequence is 13 residues long. Trimming cost V 2 bases and J 6 bases, with 7 bases left between them. CDR3 nucleotide sequence: TGTGCCAGCAGCTTACCTAGCGCCGGGGAGCTGTTTTTT. Amino acid sequence: CASSLPSAGELFF.

This CDR3 reads CASSGNSHEQFF. DNA for the CDR3: TGTGCCAGCAGCGGCAACAGCCATGAGCAGTTCTTC. The rearrangement uses TRBV9 and TRBJ2-1; no clear D gene. Germline values: CDR1 SGDLS, CDR2 YYNGEE. Trimming shortened V by 3 bases and J by 8 bases, and 9 bases separated the two germline ends. CDR3 size: 12 residues.

This chain links TRBV30 with TRBJ2-5; no reliable D call. With the DNA end fitting TRBJ2-7 better, the J assignment may be wrong. The germline V gene encodes CDR1 GTSNPN and CDR2 SVGIG (reference sequence). The CDR3 contains 12 residues. The CDR3 spells CAWSSVSYEQYF. CDR3 DNA: TGTGCCTGGAGTAGCGTCTCCTACGAGCAGTACTTC.

This clone has more than one count but fewer than ten. The chain combines TRBV2 with TRBJ2-7; D unclear. Deletions cut 6 bases from V and 2 bases from J, with 14 bases between. Per the germline V gene, CDR1 is SNHLY and CDR2 is FYNNEI. This CDR3 is 14 amino acids long. The CDR3, as DNA: TGTGCCAGCAGGTGGACGGAGTCGACCTACGAGCAGTACTTC. This sequence encodes CASRWTESTYEQYF.

The chain couples TRBV5-1 to TRBJ1-3; D ambiguous. Between the trimmed V and J ends, which lost 4 bases and 3 bases, there was a span of 5 bases. The CDR3 is made up of 12 amino acids. Germline V gives CDR1 SGHRS, CDR2 YFSETQ. The CDR3 sequence is CASSPDGNTIYF. As DNA, the CDR3 is TGCGCCAGCAGCCCAGATGGAAACACCATATATTTT.

The chain recombines TRBV28 with TRBJ1-2; TRBD1 matches 7 bases. V trimming: 2 bases; J trimming: 4 bases; junction bases outside the gene matches: 16. Germline values: CDR1 MDHEN, CDR2 SYDVKM. CDR3 size: 18 residues. The CDR3, as DNA: TGTGCCAGCAGTTTACCCCCCAGTAGGGGGCGACTCATCTATGGCTACACCTTC. It is translated as CASSLPPSRGRLIYGYTF.

The chain combines TRBV5-1 with TRBJ2-7; tentative D call: TRBD2 (6 bases). Germline V gene data show CDR1 as SGHRS and CDR2 as YFSETQ. This CDR3 has 16 amino acids. V lost 4 bases to trimming and J lost 5 bases, with 22 bases between them. For the CDR3, the DNA is TGCGCCAGCAGCCTCGATGGACTACCCAGTAAGAACGAGCAGTACTTC. Translation: CASSLDGLPSKNEQYF.

The chain employs TRBV28 and TRBJ1-1; D is unresolved. The CDR3 loop spans 15 amino acids. The V end lost 3 bases, the J end lost 0 bases, and 11 bases lay between the germline ends. Per the germline V gene, CDR1 is MDHEN and CDR2 is SYDVKM. The CDR3 DNA is TGTGCCAGCAGTTTCCCGCCGGACTTGAACACTGAAGCTTTCTTT. It translates to CASSFPPDLNTEAFF.

The gene calls are TRBV5-5 and TRBJ1-5, with D maybe TRBD1 (6 bases). Trimming stripped 3 bases from V and 9 bases from J, with 19 bases between. CDR3 length: 15 amino acids. CDR1 is SGHKS and CDR2 is YYEKEE in the germline V gene (reference sequence). The DNA of the CDR3 is TGTGCCAGCAGCTATGGACGGGGGACAATCACGCCCCAGCATTTT. The encoded protein is CASSYGRGTITPQHF.

This rearrangement joins TRBV6-1 to TRBJ2-2; possibly TRBD2 for D (5 bases). The germline V and J ends were trimmed by 2 bases and 3 bases, with 13 bases remaining between them. CDR1 is MNHNS, CDR2 SASEGT, per germline. The CDR3 covers 16 residues. This CDR3 is CASSELRRADTGELFF. The CDR3 DNA is TGTGCCAGCAGTGAACTCAGGCGAGCGGACACCGGGGAGCTGTTTTTT.

As to this clone: Other DNA sequences in the same sample also yield this CDR3. The J gene is TRBJ1-2, the V gene TRBV27, with D hard to call. This CDR3 is built from 13 residues. Germline values: CDR1 MNHEY, CDR2 SMNVEV (reference sequence). Trimming took off 6 bases at V and 0 bases at J, with 8 bases between the two ends. In nucleotides, the CDR3 is TGTGCCAGCAGGACGGGAGCTAACTATGGCTACACCTTC. Protein sequence: CASRTGANYGYTF.

This clone was detected only once. This chain joins TRBV10-2 and TRBJ1-4; 8 positions agree with TRBD1. Losses at the gene ends were 6 bases for V and 7 bases for J; bases not matched to a gene: 7. CDR1 WSHSY and CDR2 SAAADI come from the germline V gene. The CDR3 loop spans 14 amino acids. The CDR3 sequence is CASRAGGSGEKLFF. DNA of the CDR3: TGCGCCAGCAGAGCAGGGGGCTCGGGTGAAAAACTGTTTTTT.

Turning to this clone: The same CDR3 also results from other DNA sequences found in this sample. The rearrangement joins TRBV15 to TRBJ2-3; D ambiguous. V gave up 1 base and J gave up 0 bases, with 2 bases separating them. CDR3 length: 13 residues. The germline CDR1 and CDR2 sequences are LNHNV and YYDKDF (reference sequence). CDR3 residues: CATSRASTDTQYF. The CDR3 DNA follows: TGTGCCACCAGCAGAGCCAGCACAGATACGCAGTATTTT.

Ten or more counts support this clone. The V call is TRBV6-1, the J call TRBJ1-5; no firm D call. Trimming took off 6 bases at V and 5 bases at J, with 17 bases between the two ends. The CDR3 runs to 15 residues. Germline loops: CDR1 MNHNS, CDR2 SASEGT. The CDR3 region has the DNA TGTGCCAGCAGGAGGACCGTCTCCGGGGATCAGCCCCAGCATTTT. Translating it yields CASRRTVSGDQPQHF.

The chain uses TRBV19 and TRBJ2-1, with no clear D. Trimming removed 4 bases from V and 0 bases from J, with 16 bases in between. CDR1 is LNHDA, CDR2 SQIVND, per germline (reference sequence). This CDR3 has 17 amino acids. CDR3 region: CASSTRSTTSSYNEQFF. In DNA form, the CDR3 reads TGTGCCAGTAGTACTAGATCAACTACCAGCTCCTACAATGAGCAGTTCTTC.

The rearrangement joins TRBV5-6 to TRBJ2-7, with D unresolved. The CDR3 contains 13 residues. The ends were cut back, 3 bases at V and 1 base at J, with 8 bases in the middle. Germline V gives CDR1 SGHDT, CDR2 YYEEEE. CDR3 DNA sequence: TGTGCCAGCAGCTCCTGGAAATCCTACGAGCAGTACTTC. Its protein product is CASSSWKSYEQYF.